A single sample is the source of the 22 T cell receptor beta chains below, sequenced in a study of cytomegalovirus exposure and HLA in healthy donors. The PCR had 60 Vbeta and 13 Jbeta primers. Sequenced by immunoSEQ multiplex PCR; TCRdb stores in-frame clones only, minus some. Of approximately 110,000 clones listed, approximately 76% are singletons. Sequenced sample: PBMCs. These receptors were collected from a man aged 40-49 years in good health and CMV-seronegative.

The V gene is TRBV18, the J gene TRBJ1-1, with no clear D. Germline V gene lookup returns CDR1 KGHSH and CDR2 LQKENI. V gave up 4 bases and J gave up 8 bases, with 17 bases separating them. This CDR3 comprises 14 residues. This chain's CDR3 is CASSRVEAIGEAFF. The CDR3 nucleotides read TGTGCCAGCTCACGCGTTGAGGCCATAGGAGAAGCTTTCTTT.

The chain carries TRBV7-8 and TRBJ1-3, with 8 bases matching TRBD1. Germline V gene data show CDR1 as SGHVS and CDR2 as FQNEAQ. This CDR3 contains 17 residues. With V trimmed by 0 bases and J by 6 bases, 10 bases remained unmatched. CDR3: CASSLARGRTGSNTIYF. In DNA, the CDR3 is TGTGCCAGCAGCTTAGCGAGGGGCCGGACAGGGTCAAACACCATATATTTT.

The V call is TRBV6-1, the J call TRBJ1-2; TRBD1 agrees at 8 bases. With V trimmed by 6 bases and J by 11 bases, 5 bases remained unmatched. The CDR3 is 11 amino acids. CDR1 and CDR2 (germline): MNHNS, SASEGT. DNA for the CDR3: TGTGCCAGCAGGGGGGACAGGAGGTACACCTTC. Residues: CASRGDRRYTF.

V gene TRBV2 combines with J gene TRBJ1-1; D is ambiguous. The CDR3 loop spans 13 amino acids. The germline V and J ends were trimmed by 5 bases and 1 base, with 8 bases remaining between them. Germline CDR1 is SNHLY and CDR2 is FYNNEI. DNA of the CDR3: TGTGCCAGCAGTCAGGAGGCGAACACTGAAGCTTTCTTT. Its protein is CASSQEANTEAFF. Full variable domain (remainder filled in from reference TRBV2 and TRBJ1-1): EPEVTQTPSHQVTQMGQEVILRCVPISNHLYFYWYRQILGQKVEFLVSFYNNEISEKSEIFDDQFSVERPDGSNFTLKIRSTKLEDSAMYFCASSQEANTEAFFGQGTRLTVV.

This clone has just a few counts. This sequence joins TRBV25-1 and TRBJ2-5; D possibly corresponds to TRBD1 (5 bases). TRBJ2-7 explains the end of the DNA better; the J call may be wrong. Germline V lookup: CDR1 MGHDK, CDR2 SYGVNS. This CDR3 spans 15 amino acids. CDR3 DNA sequence: TGTGCCAGCAGCGACCCGGGTCAGGGAAGGTACGAGCAGTACTTC. Its translation is CASSDPGQGRYEQYF.

The chain uses TRBV19 and TRBJ2-3; 14 bases map to TRBD2. J gave up 6 bases and V 7 bases, and 9 bases lay outside the gene matches. The CDR3 is made up of 16 amino acids. Germline V CDR1 and CDR2: LNHDA, SQIVND (reference sequence). CDR3 in amino acids: CASTPTSGGAADTQYF. CDR3 DNA sequence: TGTGCCAGTACTCCGACTAGCGGGGGGGCAGCGGATACGCAGTATTTT.

This sequence joins TRBV4-2 and TRBJ1-3; D is perhaps TRBD1 (6 bases). Trimming removed 5 bases from V and 0 bases from J, with 20 bases in between. This CDR3 contains 18 residues. CDR1 LGHNA and CDR2 YNFKEQ come from the germline V gene. In DNA form, the CDR3 reads TGTGCCAGCAGCAAGGCCGAGGGGGGGACTCCCTCTGGAAACACCATATATTTT. Translated, it gives CASSKAEGGTPSGNTIYF.

The V and J genes are TRBV19 and TRBJ1-1; 7 bases map to TRBD1. This CDR3 spans 14 amino acids. From germline, CDR1 is LNHDA and CDR2 SQIVND (reference sequence). Trimming at V came to 6 bases and at J to 4 bases, leaving 8 bases not matched to a gene. CDR3 residues: CASSRQGSGTEAFF. CDR3 in DNA: TGTGCCAGTAGCAGACAGGGTTCGGGCACTGAAGCTTTCTTT.

Only a few counts were recorded for this clone. The chain joins TRBV29-1 to TRBJ1-2; TRBD1 aligns across 9 bases. The CDR3 runs to 14 residues. Unmatched junction bases numbered 6, after V lost 6 bases and J lost 1 base. Germline V gene lookup returns CDR1 SQVTM and CDR2 ANQGSEA. In nucleotides, the CDR3 is TGCAGCGTCCGGGACAGGGATAGTAACTATGGCTACACCTTC. Its translation: CSVRDRDSNYGYTF. Using reference TRBV29-1 and TRBJ1-2 for the parts outside the CDR3, the full variable domain is SAVISQKPSRDICQRGTSLTIQCQVDSQVTMMFWYRQQPGQSLTLIATANQGSEATYESGFVIDKFPISRPNLTFSTLTVSNMSPEDSSIYLCSVRDRDSNYGYTFGSGTRLTVV.

The V and J genes are TRBV21-1 and TRBJ1-5; the table gives TRBD1 as D, unverified against the DNA. TRBV21-1 is labeled a pseudogene. The CDR3 runs to 15 residues. This CDR3 reads CASTKIGQGSQPQHF. CDR3 DNA: TGTGCCAGCACCAAAATTGGACAGGGTAGTCAGCCCCAGCATTTT.

The V gene is TRBV2, the J gene TRBJ1-2; the match to TRBD1 covers 11 bases. V lost 9 bases and J lost 5; bases outside the gene matches: 8. CDR3 length equals 14 residues. Germline-derived CDR1 and CDR2 are SNHLY and FYNNEI. The CDR3 DNA is TGTGCCAGTAAACCGGGACAGGGGGAGTATGGCTACACCTTC. Amino acids: CASKPGQGEYGYTF.

The chain is built from TRBV7-9 and TRBJ2-7; TRBD1 matches at 7 bases. The CDR3 extends over 14 amino acids. With V trimmed by 5 bases and J by 2 bases, 6 bases remained unmatched. Germline-derived CDR1 and CDR2 are SEHNR and FQNEAQ (reference sequence). The CDR3, as DNA: TGTGCCAGCAGCCTCGGGACAGCGGCCTACGAGCAGTACTTC. It yields the protein CASSLGTAAYEQYF.

This clone has a handful of counts. This rearrangement joins TRBV19 to TRBJ1-6; 8 bases align to TRBD1. Per the germline V gene, CDR1 is LNHDA and CDR2 is SQIVND (reference sequence). The length of the CDR3 is 16 residues. V was pared by 4 bases and J by 2 bases, with 4 bases of the junction left unmatched. CDR3 bases: TGTGCCAGTAGTAACCTACAGGGGGCCTATAATTCACCCCTCCACTTT. Amino acid sequence: CASSNLQGAYNSPLHF.

The chain couples TRBV19 to TRBJ1-2, with D tentatively TRBD1 (6 bases). The CDR3 runs to 12 residues. Trimming took off 8 bases at V and 8 bases at J, with 15 bases between the two ends. Germline CDR1 and CDR2: LNHDA and SQIVND (reference sequence). The DNA for the CDR3 is TGTGCCAGTCGGTCAGGGGTGGGGGGCTACACCTTC. This sequence encodes CASRSGVGGYTF.

This clone was found a few times. V and J are TRBV21-1 and TRBJ2-7; the table's D call, TRBD1, was not checked against the DNA. TRBV21-1 is listed as a pseudogene. This CDR3 spans 19 amino acids. CDR3 nucleotides: TGTGCCAGCAGCAAAGGTAACAGGGAGACAACACTACTTTCCTACGAGCAGTACTTC. It specifies CASSKGNRETTLLSYEQYF.

Points on this clone: This sample also contains other DNA sequences that code for the same CDR3. The V gene is TRBV15, the J gene TRBJ2-7; weak D call: TRBD2 (6 bases). Germline assignment: CDR1 LNHNV and CDR2 YYDKDF (reference sequence). The CDR3 is made up of 14 amino acids. The V gene lost 4 bases and the J gene lost 3 bases, with 13 bases spanning the gap. The CDR3 reads CATSKTGEYYEQYF. CDR3 DNA: TGTGCCACCAGCAAGACGGGGGAGTACTACGAGCAGTACTTC.

V usage is TRBV5-1 and J usage is TRBJ2-2; 9 bases fit TRBD1. The V gene end was trimmed by 5 bases and the J gene end by 7 bases; junction bases not matched to a gene: 9. The germline V gene encodes CDR1 SGHRS and CDR2 YFSETQ. CDR3 length: 15 residues. CDR3 sequence: CASRSEQGAGGELFF. The CDR3 DNA reads TGCGCCAGCAGGTCGGAACAGGGGGCCGGCGGGGAGCTGTTTTTT.

V is TRBV9 and J is TRBJ1-2; 8 bases agree with TRBD1. Germline V gene lookup returns CDR1 SGDLS and CDR2 YYNGEE. Trimming cost V 3 bases and J 4 bases; bases outside gene matches: 5. The CDR3 totals 14 residues. The CDR3 coding sequence is TGTGCCAGCAGCGACGCAGGGGGCTCCTATGGCTACACCTTC. Its protein product is CASSDAGGSYGYTF.

Only one count was recorded for this clone. The chain links TRBV5-1 to TRBJ2-7; D is perhaps TRBD2 (6 bases). This CDR3 comprises 15 residues. Germline CDR1 reads SGHRS; CDR2 reads YFSETQ. Trimming cost V 3 bases and J 9 bases, with 22 bases left between them. CDR3 nucleotides: TGCGCCAGCAGCTCGGAACTCGGGGGAGCGCGCCCGCAGTACTTC. This translates into CASSSELGGARPQYF.

The V call is TRBV15, the J call TRBJ1-4, with D maybe TRBD1 (5 bases). The CDR3 totals 15 residues. Germline V lookup: CDR1 LNHNV, CDR2 YYDKDF (reference sequence). Between the trimmed V and J ends, which lost 0 bases and 6 bases, there was a span of 11 bases. This CDR3 is CATSRDPRGDEKLFF. In DNA, the CDR3 is TGTGCCACCAGCAGAGATCCGCGGGGGGATGAAAAACTGTTTTTT.

The DNA for the CDR3 is TGTGCCAGCAGCTTTAGTGCGGGTCTAGCGGGGGGCGGGGGGGGTGAGCAGTTCTTC. Protein product: CASSFSAGLAGGGGGEQFF. The chain employs TRBV7-2 and TRBJ2-1; 11 bases align to TRBD2. CDR1 and CDR2 (germline): SGHTA, FQGNSA. This CDR3 region has 19 residues. With V trimmed by 3 bases and J by 9 bases, 19 bases remained unmatched. Together with reference TRBV7-2 and TRBJ2-1, the CDR3 gives the full variable domain: GAGVSQSPSNKVTEKGKDVELRCDPISGHTALYWYRQSLGQGLEFLIYFQGNSAPDKSGLPSDRFSAERTGGSVSTLTIQRTQQEDSAVYLCASSFSAGLAGGGGGEQFFGPGTRLTVL.

The chain recombines TRBV4-2 with TRBJ2-7, with a weak D call TRBD1 (6 bases). From germline, CDR1 is LGHNA and CDR2 YNFKEQ. The CDR3 extends over 13 amino acids. V lost 6 bases, J lost 6 bases, and 15 bases lay in between. This CDR3 reads CASRGTGLGEQYF. The CDR3, as DNA: TGTGCCAGCAGGGGAACAGGGTTGGGCGAGCAGTACTTC.